This T cell receptor beta chain was recovered during a study of blood T cell repertoires in COVID-19. Study information: PBMCs, B-cell-depleted T cells, or T cells provided the cDNA or gDNA that made up the material.

Sequenced by immunoSEQ multiplex PCR; TCRdb stores in-frame clones only, minus some. The table has 150,000 to 200,000 clones, around 80% seen once. The CDR3 is 12 amino acids. Trimming cost V 5 bases and J 13 bases, with 14 bases left between them. The sequencing input was PBMCs or T cells enriched from blood (not recorded which). V and J are TRBV12-3 or TRBV12-4 and TRBJ1-4, with D hard to call. This TCR derives from a woman between 45 and 60 years old who had recovered from COVID-19. CDR3 DNA sequence: TGTGCCAGCAGTGCCGTTTTACCGGGACTGTTTTTT. This gives the protein CASSAVLPGLFF.